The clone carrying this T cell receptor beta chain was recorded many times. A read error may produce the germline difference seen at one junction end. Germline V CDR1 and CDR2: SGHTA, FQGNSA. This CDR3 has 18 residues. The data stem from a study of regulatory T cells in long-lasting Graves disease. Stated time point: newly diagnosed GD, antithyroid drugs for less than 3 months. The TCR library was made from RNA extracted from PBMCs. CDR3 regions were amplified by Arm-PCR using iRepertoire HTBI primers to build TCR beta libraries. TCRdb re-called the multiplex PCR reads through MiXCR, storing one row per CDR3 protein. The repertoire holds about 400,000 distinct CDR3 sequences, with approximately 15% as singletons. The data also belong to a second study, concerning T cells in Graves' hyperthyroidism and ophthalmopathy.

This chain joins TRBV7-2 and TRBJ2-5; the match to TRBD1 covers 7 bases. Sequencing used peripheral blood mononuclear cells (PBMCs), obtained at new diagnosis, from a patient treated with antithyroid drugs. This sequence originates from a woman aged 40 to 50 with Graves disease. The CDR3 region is CASSLERWTGIEQGTQYF. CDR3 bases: TGTGCCAGCAGCTTAGAACGGTGGACAGGAATCGAACAAGGGACCCAGTACTTC.